The 8 T cell receptor beta chains below were found in one sample sequenced in a study of shared clonotypes between healthy human individuals. The method was immunoSEQ multiplex PCR; TCRdb's version includes in-frame clones alone and lacks a portion of them. In the table there are over 95,000 clones, about 70% of which are singletons. Sequences were obtained from memory CD8+ T cells sorted from blood. Sample subset: CD45RO+ cells pooled with CCR7-negative TemRA cells. The receptors here all came from a woman under 40 in good health.

The V gene is TRBV15, the J gene TRBJ2-3, with 10 bases identical to TRBD2. Trimming cost V 0 bases and J 4 bases; bases outside gene matches: 7. The CDR3 runs to 17 residues. Germline CDR1 and CDR2: LNHNV and YYDKDF (reference sequence). The CDR3 DNA follows: TGTGCCACCAGCAGAGATGTTGGCAGCGGGAGGGCAGATACGCAGTATTTT. Encoded protein: CATSRDVGSGRADTQYF.

This clone has only one observation. This chain uses TRBV4-1 with TRBJ2-7, with 8 bases fitting TRBD2. Germline CDR1 reads MGHRA; CDR2 reads YSYEKL. The CDR3 covers 15 residues. V shed 4 bases, J shed 2 bases, and the junction held 7 bases outside the gene matches. CDR3 nucleotide sequence: TGCGCCAGCAGCCGAGAACTAGCGGAGGCCTACGAGCAGTACTTC. Translated: CASSRELAEAYEQYF.

The chain links TRBV19 to TRBJ2-7; possibly TRBD1 or TRBD2 for D (6 bases each). The CDR3 extends over 12 amino acids. The germline V gene encodes CDR1 LNHDA and CDR2 SQIVND (reference sequence). Trimming stripped 6 bases from V and 6 bases from J, with 12 bases between. CDR3 sequence: CASSEGGSEQYF. The CDR3 nucleotides read TGTGCCAGTAGCGAGGGGGGTTCCGAGCAGTACTTC.

The chain is built from TRBV19 and TRBJ1-4; D call uncertain. Germline lookup yields CDR1 LNHDA and CDR2 SQIVND (reference sequence). The CDR3 contains 14 residues. The V end lost 3 bases, the J end lost 8 bases, and 13 bases lay between the germline ends. The CDR3 sequence is CASSIPHESEKLFF. Written as DNA, the CDR3 is TGTGCCAGTAGTATCCCCCACGAATCGGAAAAACTGTTTTTT.

The chain carries TRBV7-9 and TRBJ2-1; TRBD1 is a possible D gene (5 bases). The V end lost 1 base, the J end lost 3 bases, and 13 bases lay between the germline ends. This CDR3 region has 16 residues. Germline loops: CDR1 SEHNR, CDR2 FQNEAQ (reference sequence). The CDR3 coding sequence is TGTGCCAGCAGCTTAGATCCACAGGTCCTCTACAATGAGCAGTTCTTC. Protein product: CASSLDPQVLYNEQFF.

V gene TRBV6-6 combines with J gene TRBJ2-3, with 9 bases identical to TRBD2. The CDR3 is made up of 16 amino acids. Looked up from germline, CDR1 is MNHNY and CDR2 is SVGAGI (reference sequence). Trimming at V came to 0 bases and at J to 3 bases, leaving 4 bases not matched to a gene. CDR3 sequence (DNA): TGTGCCAGCAGTTACTCGAGGCTAGCGGGAACAGATACGCAGTATTTT. This sequence encodes CASSYSRLAGTDTQYF.

The chain uses TRBV9 and TRBJ1-2; the D gene is possibly TRBD1 (5 bases). The germline gives CDR1 SGDLS, CDR2 YYNGEE. The CDR3 is 15 amino acids. Trimming removed 3 bases at V and 7 bases at J, with 19 bases between. The CDR3 sequence: CASSDTNGGYSGYTF. The CDR3 nucleotides read TGTGCCAGCAGCGATACGAACGGGGGATATTCTGGCTACACCTTC.

This clone was found a few times. The rearrangement links TRBV6-4 to TRBJ1-4, with 7 nucleotides matching TRBD1. Looked up from germline, CDR1 is MRHNA and CDR2 is SNTAGT. J was trimmed by 10 bases and V by 3 bases; bases with no gene match: 14. CDR3 size: 16 residues. The CDR3 loop reads CASSEAIGGGAGKLFF. The CDR3 nucleotides are TGTGCCAGCAGTGAAGCTATAGGGGGCGGGGCCGGAAAACTGTTTTTT.